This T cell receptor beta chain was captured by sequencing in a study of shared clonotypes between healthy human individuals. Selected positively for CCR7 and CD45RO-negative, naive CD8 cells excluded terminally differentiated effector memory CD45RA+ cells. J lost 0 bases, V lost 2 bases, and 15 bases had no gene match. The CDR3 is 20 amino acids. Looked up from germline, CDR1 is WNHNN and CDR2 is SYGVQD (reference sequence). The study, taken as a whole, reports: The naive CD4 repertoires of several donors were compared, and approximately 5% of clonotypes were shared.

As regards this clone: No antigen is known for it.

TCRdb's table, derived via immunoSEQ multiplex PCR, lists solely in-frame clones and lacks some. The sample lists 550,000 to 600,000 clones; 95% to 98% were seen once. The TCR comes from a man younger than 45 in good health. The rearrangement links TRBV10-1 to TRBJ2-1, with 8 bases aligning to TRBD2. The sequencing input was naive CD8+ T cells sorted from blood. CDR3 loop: CASSEAFVSTSGSSYNEQFF. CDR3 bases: TGCGCCAGCAGTGAGGCGTTCGTAAGTACGAGCGGGAGCTCCTACAATGAGCAGTTCTTC.